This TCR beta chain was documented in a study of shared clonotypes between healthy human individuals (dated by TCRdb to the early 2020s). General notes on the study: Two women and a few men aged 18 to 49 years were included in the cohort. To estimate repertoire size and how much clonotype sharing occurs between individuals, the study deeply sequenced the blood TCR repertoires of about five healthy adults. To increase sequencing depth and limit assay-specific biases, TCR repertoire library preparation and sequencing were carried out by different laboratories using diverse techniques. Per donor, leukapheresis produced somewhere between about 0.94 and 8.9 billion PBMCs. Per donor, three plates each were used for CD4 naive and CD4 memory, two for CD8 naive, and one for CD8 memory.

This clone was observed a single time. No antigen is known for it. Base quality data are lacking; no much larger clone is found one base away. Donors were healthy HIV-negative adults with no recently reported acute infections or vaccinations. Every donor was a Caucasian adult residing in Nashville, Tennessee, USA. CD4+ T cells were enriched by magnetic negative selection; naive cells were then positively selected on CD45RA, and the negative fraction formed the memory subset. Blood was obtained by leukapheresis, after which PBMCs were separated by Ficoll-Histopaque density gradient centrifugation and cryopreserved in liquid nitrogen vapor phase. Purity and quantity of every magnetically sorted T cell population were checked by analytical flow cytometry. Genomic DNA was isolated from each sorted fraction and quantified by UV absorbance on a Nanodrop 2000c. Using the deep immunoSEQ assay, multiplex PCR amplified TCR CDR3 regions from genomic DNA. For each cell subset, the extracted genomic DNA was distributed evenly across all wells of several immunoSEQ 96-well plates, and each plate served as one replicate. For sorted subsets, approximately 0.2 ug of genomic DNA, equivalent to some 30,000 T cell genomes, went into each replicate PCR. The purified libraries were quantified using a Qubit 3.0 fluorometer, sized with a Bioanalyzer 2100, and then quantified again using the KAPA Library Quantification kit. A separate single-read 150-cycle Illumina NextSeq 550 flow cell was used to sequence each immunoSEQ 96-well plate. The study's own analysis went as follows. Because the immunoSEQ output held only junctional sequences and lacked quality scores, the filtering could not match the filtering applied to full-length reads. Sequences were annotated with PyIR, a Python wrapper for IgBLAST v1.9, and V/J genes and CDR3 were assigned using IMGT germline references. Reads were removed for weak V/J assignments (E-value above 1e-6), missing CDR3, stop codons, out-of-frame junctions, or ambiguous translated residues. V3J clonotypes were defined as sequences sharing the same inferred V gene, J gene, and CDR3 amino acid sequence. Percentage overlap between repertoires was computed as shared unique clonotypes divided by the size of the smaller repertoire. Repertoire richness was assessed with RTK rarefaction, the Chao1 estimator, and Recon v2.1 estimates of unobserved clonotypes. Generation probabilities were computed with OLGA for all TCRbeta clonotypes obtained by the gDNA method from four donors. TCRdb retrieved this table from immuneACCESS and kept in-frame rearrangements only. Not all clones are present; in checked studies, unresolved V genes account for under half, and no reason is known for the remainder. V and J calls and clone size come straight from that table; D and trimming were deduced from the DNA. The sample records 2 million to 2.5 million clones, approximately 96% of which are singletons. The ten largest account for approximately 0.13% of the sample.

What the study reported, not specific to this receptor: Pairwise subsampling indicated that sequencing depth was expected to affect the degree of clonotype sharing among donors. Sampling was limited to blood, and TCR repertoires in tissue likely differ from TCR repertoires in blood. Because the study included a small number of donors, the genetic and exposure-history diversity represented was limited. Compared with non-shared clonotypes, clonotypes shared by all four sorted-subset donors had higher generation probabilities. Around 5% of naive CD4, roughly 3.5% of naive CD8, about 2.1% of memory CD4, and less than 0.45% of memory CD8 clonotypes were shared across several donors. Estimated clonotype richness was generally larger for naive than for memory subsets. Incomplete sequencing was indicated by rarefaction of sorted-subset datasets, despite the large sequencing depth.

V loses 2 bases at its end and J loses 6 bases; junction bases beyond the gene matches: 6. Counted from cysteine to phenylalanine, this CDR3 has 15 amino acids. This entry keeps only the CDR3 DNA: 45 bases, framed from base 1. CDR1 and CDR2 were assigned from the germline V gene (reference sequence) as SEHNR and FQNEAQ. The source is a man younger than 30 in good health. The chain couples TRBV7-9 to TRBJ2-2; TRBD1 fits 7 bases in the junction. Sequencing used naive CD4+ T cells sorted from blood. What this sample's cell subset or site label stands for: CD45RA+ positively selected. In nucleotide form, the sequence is TGTGCCAGCAGCTTATCGGGCAGGGGGTCCGGGGAGCTGTTTTTT. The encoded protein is CASSLSGRGSGELFF.